This TCR beta chain was retrieved from a study of siplizumab effects on memory and regulatory T cells. A word on this clone: Antigen: not known.

Assay used: immunoSEQ multiplex PCR; TCRdb lists only in-frame clones, some missing. The table records over 85,000 clones, 90% to 95% of them present only once. Study-wide points: Apparently more diverse than memory cells, naive T cells also seemed major alloresponse contributors. Tregs proliferating in siplizumab cultures lacked confirmation of their suppressive function. Sequences below about 10^-5 frequency were poorly captured, limiting mapping of alloreactive clones. With siplizumab, Treg-derived clones averaged roughly 62% of mappable alloreactive CD4+ clones, versus around 25% in controls.

Germline V gives CDR1 MDHEN, CDR2 SYDVKM. The CDR3 spans 18 residues. Trimming left V 4 bases short and J 2 bases short, with 22 bases between. This receptor was obtained from a human donor in good health. The sample comprised CD4+ T cells sorted from blood. This chain connects TRBV28 to TRBJ2-3; tentative D call: TRBD2 (5 bases). The CDR3 bases are TGTGCCAGCAGTTCCAGGTCGGGGTGGGTTGGGTTCACAGATACGCAGTATTTT. This codes for CASSSRSGWVGFTDTQYF.